This TCR beta chain was sequenced in a study of T cells in tuberculosis (dated by TCRdb to 2017 to 2018). About the study as a whole: To characterize T cells specific for the mycobacterial lipid antigen glucose monomycolate (GMM), the study used CD1B tetramers together with high-throughput TCR immunosequencing. In a South African clinical cohort, IGRA-negative adolescents, IGRA-positive adolescents with latent tuberculosis and adults with active tuberculosis were compared, with ten to eleven people in each group.

At study entry, adolescents were screened for latent tuberculosis infection using a tuberculin skin test and the QuantiFERON-TB GOLD In-Tube IGRA. Immunosequencing of unsorted cryopreserved PBMC covered, on average, around 96,000 T cells per clinical donor. Eleven high schools in the Worcester region of the Western Cape, South Africa, served as enrollment sites for adolescents aged 12 to 18 years. Around ten M. tuberculosis-infected adolescents and some ten uninfected adolescents, matched for age and sex, were selected. PBMC from adolescents were isolated by density centrifugation from freshly drawn heparinized blood and were then cryopreserved. What the study reported, not specific to this receptor: With the diverse GMM-specific repertoire as input, a classifier achieved 80% to 90% accuracy (AUROC around 0.9), whereas GEM motif frequencies as input gave 70% accuracy. Compared with IGRA-negative controls, TCR-alpha repertoires from active tuberculosis had smaller mean NN-distances to GMM-specific TCRs, which suggests clonal expansion of these TCRs. Clinical samples were selected based on which cryopreserved specimens were available, and the active tuberculosis cases were adults whereas the controls were adolescents. Shorter CDR3-alpha lengths in active tuberculosis patients partly drove the smaller NN-distances, and the TCR-beta difference was not statistically significant.

The sample holds a few counts of this clone. Its antigen is unknown. No much larger clone exists at a distance of one base, and base qualities are not known. Inclusive of the bounding cysteine and phenylalanine, the CDR3 is 13 residues long. Only the CDR3 DNA stays, 39 bases, in frame from base 1. Between the V and J ends, shortened by 10 bases and 1 base respectively, the junction contains 13 bases. From the germline V gene (reference sequence), CDR1 is SSHAT and CDR2 is FNYEAQ. TCR libraries were generated with the immunoSEQ multiplex PCR assay, using TCR-beta and/or TCR-alpha/delta assays for each sample. Amplified TCR libraries were sequenced on the Illumina high-throughput platform. The authors' pipeline ran thus. Clustering and dimensionality reduction were performed using pairwise TCRdist distances among GMM-specific receptors from ex vivo sorted or in vitro expanded T cells. The score assigned to each clinical repertoire was mean NN-distance, meaning the average TCRdist to the nearest 10% of tetramer-positive reference sequences. To compute GEM TCR motif frequency, the fraction of unique TCRs matching known GEM sequences by V/J usage and CDR3 length was calculated. Linear discriminant analysis with leave-one-out cross-validation, implemented in scikit-learn, was used to classify active tuberculosis. The table comes from immuneACCESS by way of TCRdb, which keeps in-frame sequences with V and J called. Part of the clones is missing from these tables; in studies checked, under half for an unresolved V gene and the rest for unknown reasons. V, J and clone size derive from that table, while D and trimming were established from the DNA sequence. The sample table holds 30,000 to 35,000 clones, of which about nine tenths were seen once. The top ten clones comprise 7% to 9% of the sample.

Recombination linked TRBV7-7 to TRBJ1-1; the D gene is perhaps TRBD1, on 5 matching bases. This sequence originates from a donor aged 10-35 years with latent tuberculosis or without tuberculosis infection. Some clones in this sample may be carry-over from other donors' samples. Sample: PBMCs. The CDR3 region reads CAIQQASNTEAFF. DNA sequence: TGTGCCATACAACAGGCCTCGAACACTGAAGCTTTCTTT.